What follows describes a single TCR beta chain. The target of this receptor is not known. The record has no base qualities; no much larger clone is one base away. The protocol used for the library was the immunoSEQ multiplex PCR assay. TCRdb took this table from immuneACCESS and kept in-frame rearrangements with V and J called. Such tables lack part of the clones; where checked against another copy, unresolved V genes explain under half of the gap, and the rest is unexplained. Within this sample are some 50,000 clones, with 90% to 95% of them counted one time only. The ten largest clonotypes hold 0.99% of the sample. This sample was included in a study of T cell changes during pregnancy in multiple sclerosis (dated by TCRdb to the late 2010s). Broadly, across the study: The study examined how the T cell repertoire changed over the course of pregnancy in women with multiple sclerosis.

The CDR3 spans 17 residues, from the cysteine through the phenylalanine. This entry keeps only the CDR3 DNA: 51 bases, framed from base 1. The chain is assembled from TRBV21-1 and TRBJ2-1; TRBD1, the table's D call, lacks a check against the DNA. TRBV21-1 is assigned pseudogene status. The source of this sequence is a female donor with multiple sclerosis, enrolled in a pregnancy study. Sample: peripheral blood, taken after pregnancy. The CDR3 has the sequence CASSKCGAQPIYNEQFF. The DNA reads TGTGCCAGCAGCAAATGTGGGGCCCAACCGATCTACAATGAGCAGTTCTTC.